This T cell receptor beta chain stems from a study of CXCR3-negative and CXCR3-positive naive CD8 T cells. Study-wide findings and caveats: When CXCR3-positive naive cells were set against CXCR3-negative naive cells, the former had more hydrophobic TRB CDR3s.

CDR3 length equals 15 residues. Germline CDR1 SGHRS, CDR2 YFSETQ. The TRB cDNA libraries were prepared by 5' RACE with UMI labels. After re-calling the 5' RACE reads, TCRdb lists one entry per CDR3 protein, DNA absent. The listing contains around 110,000 distinct CDR3 sequences. As concerns this clonotype: Its specificity is unknown.

The sequence was collected from a human donor in good health. Some clones in this sample may be carry-over from other donors' samples. Source material: naive CXCR3+ CD8+ T cells from blood. Subset reported: CD45RO-CCR7+CD27+CD95- naive CD8+ T cells expressing CXCR3 (TNR3+). The chain couples TRBV5-1 to TRBJ2-3; TCRdb proposes TRBD1, but this gene call is untestable without DNA. CDR3 sequence reads: CASSLTGRGVDTQYF.